One TCR beta chain is described in this entry. Its antigen target is currently unknown. No per-base quality is available; no much larger clone lies one base away. The cohort was made up of hundreds of healthy bone marrow donors. Cohort members were all nominally healthy when sampled, although unrecorded immune exposures were likely present. The donor was CMV seropositive and belonged to the group of 250 to 300 seropositive cohort members. Every donor gave a peripheral blood sample, and the peripheral blood mononuclear cells from that sample were used for TCR beta sequencing. The Qiagen DNeasy Blood Extraction Kit was used to extract genomic DNA from the blood cell samples. Sequences MNHNS (CDR1) and SASEGT (CDR2) are obtained from the germline V gene. Measured from the cysteine to the phenylalanine, the CDR3 is 20 residues long. The sequence is cut down to CDR3 DNA, 60 bases in frame from base 1. Compared with germline, V lacks 1 base and J lacks 4 bases; bases without a gene match: 16.

This specimen belongs to a study of cytomegalovirus exposure and HLA in healthy donors (dated by TCRdb to the late 2010s). In terms of the full investigation: According to an earlier analysis of around 600 of the donors, some 180 million T cells yielded over 90 million unique TCR beta sequences and 250 to 350 Gb of sequence data. An early release that covered fewer than 800 HLA-typed donors contained about 300 gigabases of sequencing data and around 85 million unique TCR sequences. The genetic ancestry cluster associated with self-reported Caucasian donors included 81% of the roughly 400 genotyped donors. The study aimed to test whether cataloging public T cell receptors could reveal signatures of past pathogen exposure. The T cell repertoires of 700 or so subjects were profiled by immunosequencing and related to cytomegalovirus serostatus. Besides the first cohort of 666 subjects, a separate validation cohort made up of 120 different subjects was used. The study combined high-throughput TCR immunosequencing, statistical association of individual TCRs with disease status, and machine learning to predict cytomegalovirus infection status. A later analysis re-analyzed previously published TCR beta repertoires from about 730 donors and added high-resolution HLA genotyping to study TCR occurrence patterns. Rather than using new phenotypic data, the later analysis identified candidate immune exposures from TCR beta sequences and from how often those sequences occurred across donors. An earlier analysis of 587 of the donors used high-throughput TCR beta sequencing to judge whether each TCR beta V gene segment behaved as functional or pseudogenic. Alongside the repertoire data, information on donor age, sex, ethnicity and CMV serostatus was compiled. A later genetic analysis took genome-wide SNP genotypes for 398 of the 666 donors and used that subset as a discovery cohort. All discovery cohort repertoires had been generated on a single sequencing platform. HLA typing covered class I and class II loci at four-digit resolution. The number of typed donors differed by locus: about 620-630 for A, B, C, DRB1 and DQB1; about 520 for DQA1; approximately 610 for DPA1; and about 470 for DPB1. A handful of DR-DQ haplotypes were treated as single units for association and clustering because of strong linkage in the cohort. On average, 235,054 unique TCR beta nucleotide sequences were sequenced per donor among fewer than 500 genotyped donors of the cohort, with about 17% of those sequences being non-productive. General conclusions and limits of the study: According to the authors, the approach could potentially be generalized to other disease states and immunological phenotypes. Because counts were too low, roughly 18 rarely observed V segments, including chromosome 9 orphons, were left out of the earlier analysis of over 550 of the donors. V-gene and J-gene trimming of TCR beta chains was associated with a missense DCLRE1C variant in a later genetic analysis, and the association was replicated in an independent cohort. Compared with the roughly 670-donor mean, donors in an Asian-associated ancestry cluster had fewer N-insertions in productive TCRs, according to a later genetic analysis. A further reported finding was that TCR beta sequences accurately predicted the HLA-A and HLA-B alleles for most subjects in the first cohort. At a false discovery rate of 0.05, a later analysis linked under 20,000 TCR beta sequences to specific HLA alleles. Broadly in line with IMGT annotations, most TCR beta V segments showed up in productive rearrangements about 87% or about 30% of the time in an earlier analysis of about 500 of the donors. While some public TCRs were present in many individuals, most TCR sequences turned up only very rarely across donors. CMV serostatus was the only immune exposure information available for the cohort. In a later analysis, several top co-occurrence clusters were reported to appear linked to parvovirus B19, influenza, CMV and Epstein-Barr virus. Correlated functional status among segregating V segments might be attributable to linkage disequilibrium, but an unknown experimental factor could not be ruled out. Because the 87-base-pair reads could not distinguish some IMGT-functional V segments, including TRBV6-2 and TRBV6-3, those segments were excluded. Sequencing depth was assumed to be roughly uniform across donors in the presence/absence analyses, though that assumption may not hold. In the study, about 150 TCR beta chains were listed as associated with cytomegalovirus. This cohort had only TCR beta chains sequenced, and the lack of alpha or paired-chain data limited which features could be detected. In a later analysis, TCR association rates were found to vary across HLA loci, with the most associated TCRs seen for DRB1 alleles and the fewest for HLA-C alleles. Because HLA typing was unavailable for some donors at each locus, only the typed subset was used in association tests. Most CMV-associated TCR beta chains appeared to be HLA-restricted in a later analysis, and the HLA associations seemed to be driven largely by CMV exposure. Three of the identified cytomegalovirus-associated TCR beta chains were confirmed in vitro to be specific for cytomegalovirus antigens. Assigning TCR associations to individual alleles was difficult when HLA alleles, especially DR and DQ, strongly co-occurred. In a later analysis, HLA-associated TCR beta chains were found to be more clonally expanded and to have lower generation probabilities than equally common non-associated chains. The sequencing pipeline was judged likely to have produced a cluster of highly shared sequence variants as a technical artifact. The classifier was reported to diagnose cytomegalovirus status with high specificity and sensitivity in both the original cohort and the validation cohort.

Library construction relied on the immunoSEQ multiplex PCR assay. For the multiplex PCR, a mixture combining 60 forward primers for TCR Vbeta segments and 13 reverse primers for TCR Jbeta segments was used. The CDR3 region of rearranged TCR beta genes was amplified from genomic DNA by a multiplex PCR assay. Amplified TCR beta libraries were sequenced as 87-base-pair reads on the Illumina HiSeq System. Per the source publication's procedure: Across the 670 or so repertoires, a later analysis counted approximately 83 million unique TCR beta chains, approximately 12 million of which were shared by at least two donors. Raw reads were error-corrected and collapsed into unique sequences with a nearest-neighbor algorithm that merged closely related sequences to remove PCR and sequencing errors. To assign V, D and J gene segments, CDR3 sequences were aligned to IMGT reference sequences. For a sequence to be retained, a match of at least six nucleotides to both a V gene segment and a J gene segment was required. Rearrangements were classified as productive when the CDR3 lacked stop codons and remained in frame with V and J, and all other rearrangements were classified as non-productive. Following IMGT convention, CDR3 was defined as the stretch from the second conserved V-encoded cysteine to the conserved J-encoded phenylalanine. In an earlier analysis of roughly 580 of the donors, sequences lacking an unambiguous match to a single V gene segment were excluded. An earlier analysis of around 600 of the donors classified V segments as functional when productive rearrangements were above 56.7% and as segregating when the standard deviation between donors was above 5%. A statistical classification framework was developed to diagnose cytomegalovirus status using the catalog of TCR beta chain sequences. A later analysis assigned V and J genes by comparing TCR nucleotide sequences with IMGT/GENE-DB human TR gene sequences. In a later analysis, CDR3 sequences and most-parsimonious VDJ recombination scenarios were assigned using the TCRdist pipeline. In a later analysis, each TCR beta chain was defined by its CDR3 amino acid sequence together with its V-gene family, and reads lacking a unique V-gene family were excluded. A later analysis removed 600 or so highly shared, low-generation-probability nucleotide sequences to deal with suspected cross-contamination and a sequencing artifact. A later analysis calculated a clonal expansion index for each public chain from normalized within-repertoire ranks of inferred template counts. In a later analysis, generation probabilities were computed with a VDJ recombination model fitted to out-of-frame rearrangements, and the resulting probabilities were checked against IGoR. Hypergeometric tests were used in a later analysis to score TCR-TCR, TCR-HLA and TCR-CMV co-occurrence, with a repertoire-size bias correction applied to the TCR pairs. To estimate false discovery rates, a later analysis permuted the HLA or CMV assignments 20 times. In a later analysis, co-occurring TCRs were grouped using DBSCAN, with TCRdist sequence similarity added in when clustering inside HLA-allele-positive subsets. Co-occurrence clustering excluded repertoires with fewer than 30,000 or more than 120,000 public chains, plus five with anomalous nucleotide sharing. TCRdb provides this immuneACCESS table in a form limited to in-frame rearrangements. Some clones are lacking; in checked studies, under half of them reflect an unresolved V gene, and why the rest are absent is not known. V and J calls and clone size follow that table, whereas D and trimming were derived from the DNA. Here the sample has approximately 180,000 clones; over 70% occur a single time. The top ten clones comprise about 7% of the sample.

Sequences were obtained from PBMCs. The receptor comes from a man in his thirties or forties in good health and CMV-seropositive. The chain employs TRBV6-1 and TRBJ2-2; 9 of the junction bases match TRBD1. For the CDR3, the sequence is CASSEETHRGLSLGTGELFF. At the DNA level, the sequence is TGTGCCAGCAGTGAAGAAACTCACAGGGGGCTTTCCCTGGGCACCGGGGAGCTGTTTTTT.